This T cell receptor beta chain came from a study of blood T cell repertoires in COVID-19. The CDR3 totals 15 residues. Per the germline V gene, CDR1 is LNHDA and CDR2 is SQIVND (reference sequence). V gave up 4 bases and J gave up 4 bases; unmatched junction bases: 4. Clones were read by immunoSEQ multiplex PCR, and TCRdb kept only the in-frame ones, dropping some. The table shows approximately 210,000 clones, with roughly 91% occurring only once. The sample comprised peripheral blood. The chain couples TRBV19 to TRBJ2-7; TRBD2 aligns across 13 bases. The receptor comes from a human donor in a cohort sampled during active COVID-19. CDR3 protein: CASSTTSGGAYEQYF. The CDR3 nucleotides are TGTGCCAGTAGTACCACTAGCGGGGGGGCATACGAGCAGTACTTC.